The 14 T cell receptor beta chains presented below share a single source sample, sequenced in a study of blood T cell repertoires in COVID-19. Only in-frame clones appear in the TCRdb table, and some are missing; sequencing was by immunoSEQ multiplex PCR. The sample comprises 200,000 to 300,000 clones, approximately 91% of which are singletons, and 0.65% to 0.8% rests with the top ten. Source material: peripheral blood. The receptors originated from a human donor in a cohort sampled during active COVID-19.

This clone was detected only a few times. The V and J genes are TRBV4-1 and TRBJ1-5; D is perhaps TRBD1 (5 bases). This CDR3 comprises 14 residues. Trimming removed 3 bases at V and 9 bases at J, with 15 bases between. Germline values: CDR1 MGHRA, CDR2 YSYEKL. The CDR3 loop reads CASSHPGEGPPQHF. DNA for the CDR3: TGCGCCAGCAGCCACCCGGGGGAGGGACCGCCCCAGCATTTT.

The rearrangement uses TRBV14 and TRBJ1-4; D is unclear. Germline-derived CDR1 and CDR2 are SGHDN and FVKESK. CDR3 length: 15 residues. V lost 0 bases and J 6 bases, leaving 11 bases between the germline ends. The CDR3 DNA sequence: TGTGCCAGCAGCCAAGATTTCCACGAGGATGAAAAACTGTTTTTT. Translated: CASSQDFHEDEKLFF.

The gene calls are TRBV5-6 and TRBJ2-7; TRBD1 matches at 8 bases. V trimming: 3 bases; J trimming: 5 bases; junction bases outside the gene matches: 7. The V gene's germline CDR1 is SGHDT and CDR2 YYEEEE. The CDR3 is made up of 14 amino acids. The CDR3 here is CASSSRQGHHEQYF. In DNA form, the CDR3 reads TGTGCCAGCAGCTCGCGACAGGGGCATCACGAGCAGTACTTC.

V and J are TRBV19 and TRBJ1-5; D remains ambiguous. CDR3 length equals 13 residues. Per the germline V gene, CDR1 is LNHDA and CDR2 is SQIVND (reference sequence). V lost 5 bases and J lost 6, with 11 bases in between. CDR3 region: CASSPGIVQPQHF. In nucleotides, the CDR3 is TGTGCCAGTAGTCCCGGGATTGTTCAGCCCCAGCATTTT.

The rearrangement joins TRBV7-2 to TRBJ2-1; possibly TRBD2 for D (7 bases). V lost 5 bases, J lost 4 bases, and 18 bases lay in between. CDR3 length equals 16 residues. Germline assignment: CDR1 SGHTA and CDR2 FQGNSA. The CDR3 here is CASSARGGGPYNEQFF. For the CDR3, the DNA is TGTGCCAGCAGCGCCCGCGGCGGGGGCCCGTACAATGAGCAGTTCTTC.

J is TRBJ2-7 and V is TRBV5-1; possibly TRBD1 for D (8 bases). The CDR3 totals 16 residues. The V end was cut by 5 bases, the J end by 1 base, with 19 bases between. Germline CDR1 reads SGHRS; CDR2 reads YFSETQ. CDR3 region: CASRRGEDRGSYEQYF. The DNA for the CDR3 is TGCGCCAGCAGACGGGGGGAAGACAGGGGATCCTACGAGCAGTACTTC.

The gene calls are TRBV5-1 and TRBJ1-2, with TRBD1 identical over 7 bases. Germline lookup yields CDR1 SGHRS and CDR2 YFSETQ. The CDR3 consists of 15 residues. The ends lost 0 bases at V and 4 bases at J; junction bases unmatched: 6. CDR3 protein: CASSLGGQLRYGYTF. CDR3 DNA: TGCGCCAGCAGCTTGGGGGGACAGCTACGCTATGGCTACACCTTC.

V is TRBV7-2 and J is TRBJ1-2; TRBD1 is a possible D gene (6 bases). The germline V gene encodes CDR1 SGHTA and CDR2 FQGNSA. This CDR3 has 14 amino acids. CDR3 sequence reads: CAVPQGTLNYGYTF. Here the CDR3 DNA reads TGTGCAGTTCCTCAGGGGACCCTAAACTATGGCTACACCTTC.

This chain uses TRBV4-1 with TRBJ2-7; D uncertain. In germline, CDR1 is MGHRA, CDR2 YSYEKL. CDR3 length: 13 amino acids. V lost 6 bases and J lost 0, with 9 bases in between. The CDR3 DNA reads as TGCGCCAGCAGTGGGCTGTACTCCTACGAGCAGTACTTC. The encoded protein is CASSGLYSYEQYF.

The chain combines TRBV27 with TRBJ1-5; tentatively, D is TRBD1 (5 bases). The V and J ends lost 1 base and 2 bases respectively, with 9 bases between them. CDR1 is MNHEY, CDR2 SMNVEV, per germline (reference sequence). The CDR3 spans 15 residues. The CDR3 region has the DNA TGTGCCAGCAGTTTATTTCAGGGCGGCAATCAGCCCCAGCATTTT. It codes for CASSLFQGGNQPQHF.

The rearrangement joins TRBV4-3 to TRBJ2-7; D is possibly TRBD1 (6 bases). Germline CDR1 is LGHNA and CDR2 is YSLEER. This CDR3 is 15 amino acids long. Trimming took off 0 bases at V and 4 bases at J, with 13 bases between the two ends. CDR3 nucleotide sequence: TGCGCCAGCAGCCAAGACAAGGGGGTTCCATACGAGCAGTACTTC. Encoded protein: CASSQDKGVPYEQYF.

The gene calls are TRBV5-1 and TRBJ1-5, with 8 bases lining up with TRBD1. The V and J ends lost 0 bases and 5 bases, in that order; junction bases with no gene match: 4. The length of the CDR3 is 15 residues. Germline V gene lookup returns CDR1 SGHRS and CDR2 YFSETQ. The CDR3 here is CASSLEPGGDQPQHF. The CDR3 DNA reads as TGCGCCAGCAGCTTGGAACCAGGGGGCGATCAGCCCCAGCATTTT. The full variable domain, its missing parts supplied by reference TRBV5-1 and TRBJ1-5, is KAGVTQTPRYLIKTRGQQVTLSCSPISGHRSVSWYQQTPGQGLQFLFEYFSETQRNKGNFPGRFSGRQFSNSRSEMNVSTLELGDSALYLCASSLEPGGDQPQHFGDGTRLSIL.

V is TRBV7-2 and J is TRBJ2-7, with D perhaps TRBD2 (6 bases). The CDR3 has 17 residues. Germline V lookup: CDR1 SGHTA, CDR2 FQGNSA. V shed 2 bases and J shed 6 bases, with 23 bases lying between them. CDR3 DNA sequence: TGTGCCAGCAGCTTAAACAGCGGGTCTTTCCGGCCCCTCGAGCAGTACTTC. Its protein is CASSLNSGSFRPLEQYF. The whole variable domain, remainder taken from reference TRBV7-2 and TRBJ2-7, is GAGVSQSPSNKVTEKGKDVELRCDPISGHTALYWYRQSLGQGLEFLIYFQGNSAPDKSGLPSDRFSAERTGGSVSTLTIQRTQQEDSAVYLCASSLNSGSFRPLEQYFGPGTRLTVT.

This rearrangement joins TRBV9 to TRBJ2-2; D perhaps matches TRBD1 (6 bases). Germline values: CDR1 SGDLS, CDR2 YYNGEE. This CDR3 contains 16 residues. Trimming took off 0 bases at V and 4 bases at J, with 13 bases between the two ends. The CDR3 is CASSVVVQGLTGELFF. Here the CDR3 DNA reads TGTGCCAGCAGCGTAGTTGTACAGGGCCTCACCGGGGAGCTGTTTTTT.